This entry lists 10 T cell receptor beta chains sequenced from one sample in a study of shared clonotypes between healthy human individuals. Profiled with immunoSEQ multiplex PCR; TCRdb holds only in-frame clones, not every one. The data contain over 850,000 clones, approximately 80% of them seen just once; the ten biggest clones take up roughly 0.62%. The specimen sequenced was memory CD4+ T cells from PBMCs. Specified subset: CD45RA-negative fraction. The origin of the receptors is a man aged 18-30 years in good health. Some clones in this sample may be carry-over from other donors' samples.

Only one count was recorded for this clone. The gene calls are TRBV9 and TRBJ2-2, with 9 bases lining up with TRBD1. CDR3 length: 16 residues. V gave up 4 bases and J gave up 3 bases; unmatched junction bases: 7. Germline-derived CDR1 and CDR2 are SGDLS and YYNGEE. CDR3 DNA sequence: TGTGCCAGCAGCCACTCGAGGGACAGGGACACCGGGGAGCTGTTTTTT. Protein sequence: CASSHSRDRDTGELFF.

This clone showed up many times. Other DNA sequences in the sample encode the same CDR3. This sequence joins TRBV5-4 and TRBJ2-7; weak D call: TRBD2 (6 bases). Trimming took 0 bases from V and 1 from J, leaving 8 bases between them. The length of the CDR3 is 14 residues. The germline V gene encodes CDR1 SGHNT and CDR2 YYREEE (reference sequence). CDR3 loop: CASSLVGGSYEQYF. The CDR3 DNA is TGTGCCAGCAGCTTGGTGGGGGGTTCCTACGAGCAGTACTTC.

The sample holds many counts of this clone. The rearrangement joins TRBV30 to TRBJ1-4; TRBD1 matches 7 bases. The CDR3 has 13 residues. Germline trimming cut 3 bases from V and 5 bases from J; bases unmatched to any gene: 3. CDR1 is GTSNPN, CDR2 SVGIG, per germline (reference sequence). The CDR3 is CAWRQGTNEKLFF. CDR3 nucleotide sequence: TGTGCCTGGAGACAGGGGACGAATGAAAAACTGTTTTTT.

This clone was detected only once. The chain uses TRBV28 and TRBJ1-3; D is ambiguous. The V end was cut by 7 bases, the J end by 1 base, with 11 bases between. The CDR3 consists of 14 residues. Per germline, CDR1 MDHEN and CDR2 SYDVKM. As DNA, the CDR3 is TGTGCCAGCATGGTGTCGGTTTCTGGAAACACCATATATTTT. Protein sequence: CASMVSVSGNTIYF.

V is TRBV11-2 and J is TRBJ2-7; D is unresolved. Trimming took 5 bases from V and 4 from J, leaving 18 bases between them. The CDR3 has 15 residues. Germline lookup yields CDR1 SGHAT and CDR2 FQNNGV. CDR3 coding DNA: TGTGCCAGCAGCCCCAACTCGGCCGCCGGTTACGAGCAGTACTTC. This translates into CASSPNSAAGYEQYF.

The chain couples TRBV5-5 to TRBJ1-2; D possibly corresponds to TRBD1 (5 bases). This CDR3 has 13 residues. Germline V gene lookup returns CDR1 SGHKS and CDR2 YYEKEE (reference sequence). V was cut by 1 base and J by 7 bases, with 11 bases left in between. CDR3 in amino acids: CASSLSGIGGYTF. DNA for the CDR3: TGTGCCAGCAGCTTGTCAGGGATCGGTGGCTACACCTTC.

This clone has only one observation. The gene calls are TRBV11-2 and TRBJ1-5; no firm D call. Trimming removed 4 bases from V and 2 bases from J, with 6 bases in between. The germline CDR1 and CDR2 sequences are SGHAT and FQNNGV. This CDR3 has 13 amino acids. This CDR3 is CASSSDGNQPQHF. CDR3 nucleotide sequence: TGTGCCAGCAGCTCCGACGGCAATCAGCCCCAGCATTTT.

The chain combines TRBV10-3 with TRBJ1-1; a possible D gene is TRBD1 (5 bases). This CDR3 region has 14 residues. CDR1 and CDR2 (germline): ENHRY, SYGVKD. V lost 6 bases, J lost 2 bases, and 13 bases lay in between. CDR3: CAIRTGTANTEAFF. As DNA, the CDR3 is TGTGCCATCAGAACCGGGACTGCTAACACTGAAGCTTTCTTT.

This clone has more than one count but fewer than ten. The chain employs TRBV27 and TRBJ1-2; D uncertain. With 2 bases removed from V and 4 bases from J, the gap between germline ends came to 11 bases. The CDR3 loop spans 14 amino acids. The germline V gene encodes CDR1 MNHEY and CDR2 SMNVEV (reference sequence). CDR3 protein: CASSLNRAAYGYTF. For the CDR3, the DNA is TGTGCCAGCAGTTTAAATAGGGCGGCCTATGGCTACACCTTC.

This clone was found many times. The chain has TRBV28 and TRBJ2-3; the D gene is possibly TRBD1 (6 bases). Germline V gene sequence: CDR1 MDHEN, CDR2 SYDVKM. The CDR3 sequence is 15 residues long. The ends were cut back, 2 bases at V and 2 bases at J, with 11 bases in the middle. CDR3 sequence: CASSLRDTHTDTQYF. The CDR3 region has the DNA TGTGCCAGCAGTTTACGGGACACCCACACAGATACGCAGTATTTT. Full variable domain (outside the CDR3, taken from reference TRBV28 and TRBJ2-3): DVKVTQSSRYLVKRTGEKVFLECVQDMDHENMFWYRQDPGLGLRLIYFSYDVKMKEKGDIPEGYSVSREKKERFSLILESASTNQTSMYLCASSLRDTHTDTQYFGPGTRLTVL.